This T cell receptor beta chain was captured by sequencing in a study of blood T cell repertoires in COVID-19 (dated by TCRdb to the early 2020s). Notes on the research overall: Samples from collaborators originated in the United States, Italy and Spain and spanned both the acute and convalescent phases of COVID-19. The prospective study material was composed of cDNA or gDNA derived from T cells, B-cell-depleted T cells, or PBMCs. Subjects who had been exposed to COVID-19, were actively infected with it, or had recovered from it provided the deeply sampled blood TCRbeta repertoires that made up the dataset. The repertoires were made available in a free public database intended to serve as a resource for research on the immune response to SARS-CoV-2. The samples were drawn from two sources: the first 160 participants of the ongoing ImmuneRACE study, and fewer than 1,500 subjects contributed by 6 global collaborators. A de-identified subject ID, COVID-19 status, age in years and sex were almost always included in the sample metadata. Where available, HLA class I and class II types were obtained from metadata supplied by the sample provider rather than from assay-based typing.

CDR1 and CDR2 are read off the germline V gene as LGHNA and YSLEER. Spanning cysteine to phenylalanine, the CDR3 consists of 15 amino acids. Only the CDR3 region is kept as DNA, spanning 45 bases read in frame from base 1. V is shortened by 4 bases, J by 0 bases, and the region joining them spans 12 bases. For this clone: Its antigen is unknown. Qualities for individual bases were not recorded, and no much larger clone is one base off.

TCRbeta CDR3 regions were amplified from genomic DNA by means of the immunoSEQ Assay, a bias-controlled multiplex PCR. The original methods were these. Within the assay, amplification of reference gene primers was used to estimate how many nucleated cells each sample contained. To quantify the absolute abundance of each unique TCRbeta CDR3 rearrangement, sequence reads were collapsed and filtered. For each sample, productive Simpson clonality was calculated by taking the square root of Simpson's diversity index across productive rearrangements. TCRdb retrieved this table from immuneACCESS and kept in-frame rearrangements only. Not all clones are present; in checked studies, unresolved V genes account for under half, and no reason is known for the remainder. Clone size and V and J calls were adopted from that table, with D and trimming inferred from the DNA. This sample holds roughly 120,000 clones; 82% were observed only once. Jointly, the top ten make up 16% of the sample.

The paper as a whole reports these results and caveats: The quantity of clinical and demographic metadata differed by source and by participant and was supplied without curation.

Collaborating institutions collected whole blood in K2EDTA tubes following their own protocols. Collaborator samples were shipped for TCRbeta analysis as frozen whole blood, isolated PBMCs, or DNA extracted from either sample type. Rearrangement joined TRBV4-3 to TRBJ1-2, and perhaps TRBD1 as D gene, on 5 matching bases. This clonotype was sampled from an older woman with acute or convalescent COVID-19. Sequencing used peripheral blood. The CDR3 in this case is CASSRETGANYGYTF. The DNA sequence follows: TGCGCCAGCAGCCGAGAAACAGGAGCTAACTATGGCTACACCTTC.